The 28 T cell receptor beta chains in this list originate from one sample, sequenced in a study of cytomegalovirus exposure and HLA in healthy donors. PCR involved 60 Vbeta and 13 Jbeta primers. Clones were sequenced by immunoSEQ multiplex PCR, and TCRdb holds only the in-frame ones, with some missing. Of a few hundred thousand clones detected, approximately 80% appear once; the ten largest clones hold approximately 0.62%. Sequencing was carried out using PBMCs. The receptors originated from a woman aged 40 to 55 in good health and CMV-seronegative.

The gene calls are TRBV30 and TRBJ2-1; the D gene is possibly TRBD2 (6 bases). Germline values: CDR1 GTSNPN, CDR2 SVGIG (reference sequence). The CDR3 runs 16 residues. Trimming took 0 bases from V and 0 from J, leaving 12 bases between them. The CDR3 reads CAWSVQAGSSYNEQFF. The CDR3 DNA reads TGTGCCTGGAGTGTACAGGCGGGGAGCTCCTACAATGAGCAGTTCTTC.

The chain has TRBV18 and TRBJ2-7; TRBD1 matches 10 bases. Germline V lookup: CDR1 KGHSH, CDR2 LQKENI. CDR3 length equals 15 residues. J lost 3 bases, V lost 5 bases, and 7 bases had no gene match. CDR3 residues: CASSDRDRGNYEQYF. For the CDR3, the DNA is TGTGCCAGCTCAGATCGGGACAGGGGAAACTACGAGCAGTACTTC. Looking up the rest from reference TRBV18 and TRBJ2-7 gives the full variable domain: NAGVMQNPRHLVRRRGQEARLRCSPMKGHSHVYWYRQLPEEGLKFMVYLQKENIIDESGMPKERFSAEFPKEGPSILRIQQVVRGDSAAYFCASSDRDRGNYEQYFGPGTRLTVT.

The genes are TRBV5-1 and TRBJ2-2; TRBD1 might be the D (6 bases). CDR1 and CDR2 (germline): SGHRS, YFSETQ. The CDR3 spans 14 residues. Trimming pared 5 bases from V and 0 bases from J, leaving 8 bases between. The CDR3 region has the DNA TGCGCCAGCAGGGACAGCACGAACACCGGGGAGCTGTTTTTT. Protein: CASRDSTNTGELFF.

The chain joins TRBV6-1 to TRBJ2-3, with D possibly being TRBD2 (5 bases). V was clipped by 2 bases and J by 9 bases, with 9 bases between them. The CDR3 spans 12 residues. Germline V gene data show CDR1 as MNHNS and CDR2 as SASEGT. DNA for the CDR3: TGTGCCAGCAGTGAAAACCGAGGGACGCAGTATTTT. Translation gives CASSENRGTQYF.

V gene TRBV2 combines with J gene TRBJ2-3; no definite D call. CDR1 and CDR2 from the germline V gene are SNHLY and FYNNEI. This CDR3 contains 12 residues. V lost 4 bases and J lost 5, with 7 bases in between. CDR3 DNA: TGTGCCAGCAGTGTAGCCGGAGATACGCAGTATTTT. Translation: CASSVAGDTQYF.

The chain employs TRBV7-6 and TRBJ2-1; 8 positions match TRBD1. V shed 2 bases, J shed 5 bases, and the junction held 5 bases outside the gene matches. The CDR3 runs 15 residues. CDR1 and CDR2 (germline): SGHVS, FNYEAQ. The CDR3 DNA reads TGTGCCAGCAGCTTAAACAGGGGGGTCAACAATGAGCAGTTCTTC. Encoded protein: CASSLNRGVNNEQFF.

CDR3 loop: CAREPGPERGPLNEQFF. As DNA, the CDR3 is TGTGCCAGGGAGCCAGGTCCGGAGAGGGGGCCCCTCAATGAGCAGTTCTTC. V usage is TRBV11-2 and J usage is TRBJ2-1; TRBD1 aligns across 7 bases. The CDR3 totals 17 residues. The V segment lost 9 bases and the J segment 6 bases; nucleotides outside the gene matches: 20. CDR1 SGHAT and CDR2 FQNNGV come from the germline V gene.

Details on this clone: A read error may produce the germline difference seen at one junction end. The V and J genes are TRBV15 and TRBJ1-2; 7 bases fit TRBD1. The CDR3 length is 12 residues. Germline assignment: CDR1 LNHNV and CDR2 YYDKDF (reference sequence). The CDR3, as DNA: TGTGCCACCAGGAGGACCGCCGGACAGGATGAATTC. Translated: CATRRTAGQDEF.

This chain connects TRBV4-3 to TRBJ1-2; D is uncertain. Looked up from germline, CDR1 is LGHNA and CDR2 is YSLEER. The CDR3 length is 15 residues. Trimming cost V 0 bases and J 4 bases, with 12 bases left between them. CDR3 region: CASSQDRAAGYGYTF. Written as DNA, the CDR3 is TGCGCCAGCAGCCAAGATCGGGCTGCGGGCTATGGCTACACCTTC.

This chain links TRBV9 with TRBJ1-4; 8 bases agree with TRBD1. Germline values: CDR1 SGDLS, CDR2 YYNGEE. Trimming cost V 2 bases and J 8 bases; bases outside gene matches: 5. The CDR3 extends over 14 amino acids. The chain's CDR3 is CASSVGQGREKLFF. DNA of the CDR3: TGTGCCAGCAGCGTCGGACAGGGCAGAGAAAAACTGTTTTTT.

The chain couples TRBV9 to TRBJ2-5; 8 positions agree with TRBD2. V was pared by 0 bases and J by 4 bases, with 2 bases of the junction left unmatched. CDR3 length equals 14 residues. CDR1 SGDLS and CDR2 YYNGEE come from the germline V gene. CDR3 DNA sequence: TGTGCCAGCAGCGTAGTCGCGGGGGGAGAGACCCAGTACTTC. Protein product: CASSVVAGGETQYF.

The chain joins TRBV2 to TRBJ1-2; 10 bases are shared with TRBD1. J gave up 4 bases and V 6 bases, and 5 bases lay outside the gene matches. Germline loops: CDR1 SNHLY, CDR2 FYNNEI. This CDR3 comprises 14 residues. CDR3 region: CASSLGQGVYGYTF. CDR3 sequence (DNA): TGTGCCAGCAGCCTCGGACAGGGGGTCTATGGCTACACCTTC.

This rearrangement joins TRBV7-2 to TRBJ2-1, with D possibly TRBD2 on 6 matching bases. The CDR3 loop spans 12 amino acids. Trimming left V 2 bases short and J 9 bases short, with 8 bases between. Germline CDR1 and CDR2: SGHTA and FQGNSA. The CDR3: CASSLTGVEQFF. CDR3 in DNA: TGTGCCAGCAGCTTAACGGGGGTTGAGCAGTTCTTC.

This clone was detected only once. This chain joins TRBV6-1 and TRBJ2-7; TRBD2 might be the D (6 bases). Trimming removed 6 bases from V and 6 bases from J, with 21 bases in between. CDR3 length equals 15 residues. The V gene's germline CDR1 is MNHNS and CDR2 SASEGT. The CDR3 coding sequence is TGTGCCAGCAGGCCAGCGGGTCCTGGGGTGAGCGAGCAGTACTTC. Residues: CASRPAGPGVSEQYF.

The chain combines TRBV7-9 with TRBJ2-7; D is undetermined. Trimming shortened V by 5 bases and J by 3 bases, and 14 bases separated the two germline ends. The CDR3 loop spans 14 amino acids. Germline CDR1 is SEHNR and CDR2 is FQNEAQ (reference sequence). The CDR3 reads CASSPSQDFYEQYF. Here the CDR3 DNA reads TGTGCCAGCAGCCCATCACAAGACTTCTACGAGCAGTACTTC.

The V call is TRBV2, the J call TRBJ2-7; D is unresolved. Trimming pared 7 bases from V and 3 bases from J, leaving 7 bases between. CDR3 length equals 11 residues. The germline CDR1 and CDR2 sequences are SNHLY and FYNNEI. In DNA, the CDR3 is TGTGCCAGCATCCTAAACTACGAGCAGTACTTC. This encodes CASILNYEQYF.

This sequence joins TRBV5-1 and TRBJ2-5, with 9 nucleotides matching TRBD1. Germline V gene data show CDR1 as SGHRS and CDR2 as YFSETQ. This CDR3 has 17 amino acids. V was clipped by 4 bases and J by 4 bases; unmatched bases: 14. The CDR3 is CASSRGQGLPQVETQYF. CDR3 nucleotides: TGCGCCAGCAGCCGGGGACAGGGCCTACCCCAGGTAGAGACCCAGTACTTC.

V usage is TRBV5-6 and J usage is TRBJ1-1; no firm D call. Germline V gene sequence: CDR1 SGHDT, CDR2 YYEEEE. There are 16 residues in the CDR3. Trimming removed 4 bases at V and 1 base at J, with 17 bases between. The CDR3 DNA is TGTGCCAGCAGCCCCCCGGGCGGGAGTACGAACACTGAAGCTTTCTTT. This gives the protein CASSPPGGSTNTEAFF.

The chain joins TRBV19 to TRBJ1-4; no firm D call. This CDR3 is 14 amino acids long. The germline V gene encodes CDR1 LNHDA and CDR2 SQIVND (reference sequence). Trimming pared 5 bases from V and 5 bases from J, leaving 12 bases between. CDR3 residues: CASSSGPLNEKLFF. CDR3 nucleotides: TGTGCCAGTAGTTCTGGGCCGTTGAATGAAAAACTGTTTTTT.

V is TRBV7-8 and J is TRBJ1-5; D remains ambiguous. CDR1 is SGHVS and CDR2 is FQNEAQ in the germline V gene. V lost 7 bases to trimming and J lost 5 bases, with 12 bases between them. The CDR3 has 13 residues. The CDR3 nucleotides read TGTGCCAGCACCTTCCTCCCTCATCAGCCCCAGCATTTT. It specifies CASTFLPHQPQHF.

This clone was counted a single time. This chain connects TRBV5-4 to TRBJ2-3; TRBD2 agrees at 8 bases. Germline assignment: CDR1 SGHNT and CDR2 YYREEE (reference sequence). V dropped 9 bases and J dropped 5; count of bases not matched to a gene: 11. The CDR3 consists of 14 residues. The CDR3 region is CATKNRGGLDTQYF. In DNA form, the CDR3 reads TGTGCCACCAAGAATCGGGGGGGCTTAGATACGCAGTATTTT.

V and J are TRBV6-6 and TRBJ1-2, with TRBD1 identical over 7 bases. CDR3 length equals 14 residues. The germline gives CDR1 MNHNY, CDR2 SVGAGI (reference sequence). J lost 0 bases, V lost 4 bases, and 2 bases had no gene match. The CDR3 DNA follows: TGTGCCAGCAGTTGGGACAGAGCTAACTATGGCTACACCTTC. Protein product: CASSWDRANYGYTF.

The table lists this clone with a few counts. The chain combines TRBV6-5 with TRBJ2-3; tentatively, D is TRBD2 (6 bases). The CDR3 has 12 amino acids. CDR1 is MNHEY, CDR2 SVGAGI, per germline. V was trimmed by 6 bases and J by 8 bases, leaving 12 bases between them. The CDR3 region is CASRASGVTQYF. In DNA, the CDR3 is TGTGCCAGCAGAGCATCGGGGGTTACGCAGTATTTT.

V gene TRBV5-1 combines with J gene TRBJ2-1, with D possibly TRBD1 on 7 matching bases. The V gene lost 2 bases and the J gene lost 6 bases, with 12 bases spanning the gap. This CDR3 is built from 14 residues. Germline CDR1 reads SGHRS; CDR2 reads YFSETQ. The CDR3 spells CASSFAGGGNEQFF. For the CDR3, the DNA is TGCGCCAGCAGCTTCGCAGGGGGAGGCAATGAGCAGTTCTTC.

The J gene is TRBJ1-1, the V gene TRBV11-2; D gene uncertain. Trimming removed 8 bases from V and 1 base from J, with 11 bases in between. CDR3 length equals 13 residues. Germline V gene lookup returns CDR1 SGHAT and CDR2 FQNNGV. CDR3 nucleotides: TGTGCCAGCTCACGTACACAGAACACTGAAGCTTTCTTT. Protein sequence: CASSRTQNTEAFF.

V is TRBV13 and J is TRBJ1-2; D possibly corresponds to TRBD1 (6 bases). Trimming left V 4 bases short and J 7 bases short, with 13 bases between. The CDR3 extends over 13 amino acids. The germline V gene encodes CDR1 PRHDT and CDR2 FYEKMQ (reference sequence). CDR3 protein: CASSYHRESGYTF. In DNA, the CDR3 is TGTGCCAGCAGCTACCACAGGGAAAGTGGCTACACCTTC.

The V and J genes are TRBV6-1 and TRBJ2-1; maybe TRBD2 (6 bases). Trimming removed 5 bases at V and 4 bases at J, with 15 bases between. CDR1 is MNHNS, CDR2 SASEGT, per germline. This CDR3 spans 15 amino acids. The CDR3 coding sequence is TGTGCCAGCAGTATTAGGACTACCCTTTACAATGAGCAGTTCTTC. Its translation: CASSIRTTLYNEQFF.

This clone was seen a single time. The gene calls are TRBV5-5 and TRBJ2-3, with 11 bases that match TRBD2. The CDR3 runs to 18 residues. J lost 0 bases, V lost 3 bases, and 9 bases had no gene match. Germline CDR1 reads SGHKS; CDR2 reads YYEKEE (reference sequence). The CDR3 here is CASSSRLAGRSSTDTQYF. The CDR3 nucleotides are TGTGCCAGCAGCTCCCGACTAGCGGGGCGATCTAGCACAGATACGCAGTATTTT. Using reference TRBV5-5 and TRBJ2-3 for the parts outside the CDR3, the full variable domain is DAGVTQSPTHLIKTRGQQVTLRCSPISGHKSVSWYQQVLGQGPQFIFQYYEKEERGRGNFPDRFSARQFPNYSSELNVNALLLGDSALYLCASSSRLAGRSSTDTQYFGPGTRLTVL.